This T cell receptor (beta chain) was captured by sequencing in a study of cytomegalovirus exposure and HLA in healthy donors. Study findings and constraints: The authors considered a cluster of highly shared sequence variants likely to be a sequencing artifact. When presence/absence was analysed, sequencing depth was taken to be roughly uniform across donors.

The ends lost 2 bases at V and 4 bases at J; junction bases unmatched: 2. The CDR3 runs 14 residues. In germline, CDR1 is MNHEY, CDR2 SMNVEV (reference sequence). This clone was detected a few times. As yet, its antigen is unknown. Vbeta (60) and Jbeta (13) primers were used in the PCR. Some clones are missing from TCRdb's copy, which holds only in-frame ones; the method was immunoSEQ multiplex PCR. The sample yields under 150,000 clones, over 70% seen once. The sequencing sample was made of PBMCs. J is TRBJ2-7 and V is TRBV27, with 10 bases matching TRBD2. The clonotype comes from a male donor in good health and CMV-seronegative. DNA for the CDR3: TGTGCCAGCAGTTTAGGTAGCGGGGGGTACGAGCAGTACTTC. Protein product: CASSLGSGGYEQYF.